These 32 T cell receptor beta chains originate from one sample sequenced in a study of T cell repertoires in cytomegalovirus infection. MiXCR, run by TCRdb on the reads, gives a single entry per CDR3 protein. The data hold around 230,000 distinct CDR3 sequences, with 6.5% observed a single time. Source material: PBMCs. Receptors originate from a human donor in good health (CMV status not recorded). Some clones in this sample may be carry-over from other donors' samples.

This clonotype showed up many times. V and J are TRBV28 and TRBJ1-1; no clear D. Trimming shortened V by 2 bases and J by 4 bases, and 14 bases separated the two germline ends. Germline CDR1 and CDR2: MDHEN and SYDVKM. The CDR3 loop spans 15 amino acids. The CDR3 coding sequence is TGTGCCAGCAGTTTAATGCCTGGCGACGGCACTGAAGCTTTCTTT. Amino acids: CASSLMPGDGTEAFF.

This clonotype was seen ten or more times. The rearrangement links TRBV20-1 to TRBJ2-1; 11 nucleotides line up with TRBD1. The V gene's germline CDR1 is DFQATT and CDR2 SNEGSKA (reference sequence). With V trimmed by 0 bases and J by 8 bases, 6 bases remained unmatched. The CDR3 sequence is 15 residues long. The CDR3 sequence: CSARDYGTGGDEQFF. CDR3 sequence (DNA): TGCAGTGCTAGAGACTATGGGACAGGGGGTGATGAGCAGTTCTTC.

This clonotype occurred many times. The chain joins TRBV6-2 or TRBV6-3 to TRBJ1-2, with D possibly TRBD1 on 6 matching bases. Germline V gene lookup returns CDR1 MNHEY and CDR2 SVGEGT. V lost 5 bases and J lost 6, with 22 bases in between. The CDR3 has 16 residues. The CDR3 nucleotides read TGTGCCAGCAGTACACCCGGGGGGCCGAACATCCATGGCTACACCTTC. Translated, it gives CASSTPGGPNIHGYTF.

V and J are TRBV20-1 and TRBJ1-1; tentatively, D is TRBD1 (5 bases). V was pared by 6 bases and J by 0 bases, with 14 bases between. Germline CDR1 DFQATT, CDR2 SNEGSKA (reference sequence). The CDR3 contains 14 residues. As DNA, the CDR3 is TGCAGTGCCACCCCAACAGGAGTGAACACTGAAGCTTTCTTT. It is translated as CSATPTGVNTEAFF.

In its sample, this clonotype was seen many times. This chain connects TRBV4-3 to TRBJ2-1; a weak D match, TRBD1 (7 bases). This CDR3 region has 15 residues. V lost 1 base to trimming and J lost 6 bases, with 13 bases between them. CDR1 is LGHNA and CDR2 is YSLEER in the germline V gene. The CDR3 region is CASSQGGDRGNEQFF. The CDR3 region has the DNA TGCGCCAGCAGCCAAGGCGGGGACAGAGGCAATGAGCAGTTCTTC.

The chain employs TRBV3-1 and TRBJ1-6; 10 bases match TRBD1. The junction had 5 bases not matched to a gene; V was cut back by 1 base and J by 8 bases. The germline CDR1 and CDR2 sequences are LGHDT and YNNKEL (reference sequence). This CDR3 has 16 amino acids. The CDR3 region is CASSQGDRGKDSPLHF. In nucleotides, the CDR3 is TGTGCCAGCAGCCAAGGGGACAGGGGTAAGGATTCACCCCTCCACTTT.

Concerning this clonotype itself: A single base separates this from a much larger clone, so it may be a read error. The chain is built from TRBV27 and TRBJ2-1, with D maybe TRBD2 (6 bases). The germline V gene encodes CDR1 MNHEY and CDR2 SMNVEV (reference sequence). V was shortened by 7 bases and J by 2 bases, with 12 bases between the two germline ends. The CDR3 length is 14 residues. The CDR3 DNA is TGTGCCAGCACCATCGGCGGGGCCTACAATGAGCAGTTCTTC. Translated: CASTIGGAYNEQFF.

The table lists this clonotype with many counts. The rearrangement links TRBV7-6 to TRBJ1-1; the D is unclear. The CDR3 is 13 amino acids. Germline values: CDR1 SGHVS, CDR2 FNYEAQ. Deletions cut 3 bases from V and 3 bases from J, with 8 bases between. CDR3 bases: TGTGCCAGCAGCTTTAAGGGCCACACTGAAGCTTTCTTT. Translating gives CASSFKGHTEAFF.

This clonotype was found many times. V gene TRBV20-1 combines with J gene TRBJ2-3, with 13 bases matching TRBD2. Looked up from germline, CDR1 is DFQATT and CDR2 is SNEGSKA (reference sequence). This CDR3 has 15 amino acids. The V gene end was trimmed by 8 bases and the J gene end by 3 bases; junction bases not matched to a gene: 8. This chain's CDR3 is CSSISTSGGTDTQYF. Written as DNA, the CDR3 is TGCAGTTCCATCTCGACTAGCGGGGGGACAGATACGCAGTATTTT.

The table lists this clonotype with many counts. J is TRBJ2-1 and V is TRBV7-9, with D unclear. Trimming stripped 2 bases from V and 10 bases from J, with 18 bases between. Germline values: CDR1 SEHNR, CDR2 FQNEAQ (reference sequence). CDR3 size: 15 residues. The CDR3 loop is CASSLILRPGLEQFF. The CDR3 DNA sequence: TGTGCCAGCAGCTTAATCCTACGGCCAGGCCTGGAGCAGTTCTTC.

This clonotype was picked up many times. This sequence joins TRBV7-2 and TRBJ1-4; D possibly corresponds to TRBD1 (6 bases). Germline V gene data show CDR1 as SGHTA and CDR2 as FQGNSA. V was cut by 0 bases and J by 7 bases, with 18 bases left in between. The CDR3 length is 17 residues. CDR3 nucleotide sequence: TGTGCCAGCAGCTTAGCGCTGAGCCAGGGGCCAGGTGAAAAACTGTTTTTT. Translating gives CASSLALSQGPGEKLFF.

This clonotype was detected many times. The chain has TRBV20-1 and TRBJ1-1; tentative D call: TRBD1 (6 bases). Germline assignment: CDR1 DFQATT and CDR2 SNEGSKA (reference sequence). The V and J ends lost 5 bases and 4 bases respectively, with 11 bases between them. The CDR3 consists of 12 residues. CDR3: CSALPGATEAFF. The DNA of the CDR3 is TGCAGTGCTTTGCCAGGGGCCACTGAAGCTTTCTTT.

This clonotype showed up many times. The chain joins TRBV2 to TRBJ2-4; D is ambiguous. CDR1 is SNHLY, CDR2 FYNNEI, per germline. This CDR3 has 13 residues. Between the trimmed V and J ends, which lost 1 base and 9 bases, there was a span of 10 bases. As DNA, the CDR3 is TGTGCCAGCAGTGAAGACCCAATGGGCATTCAGTACTTC. Protein sequence: CASSEDPMGIQYF.

This clonotype was recorded at least ten times. As DNA, the CDR3 is TGTGCCAGTACCCGACAGGGGAGGAACACTGAAGCTTTCTTT. Residues: CASTRQGRNTEAFF. V and J are TRBV19 and TRBJ1-1, with 8 bases that match TRBD1. This CDR3 spans 14 amino acids. Germline CDR1 and CDR2: LNHDA and SQIVND (reference sequence). With V trimmed by 7 bases and J by 1 base, 5 bases remained unmatched.

The chain joins TRBV19 to TRBJ1-5; tentatively, D is TRBD1 (5 bases). CDR3 length: 16 residues. Trimming took off 5 bases at V and 9 bases at J, with 23 bases between the two ends. The germline V gene encodes CDR1 LNHDA and CDR2 SQIVND (reference sequence). In DNA, the CDR3 is TGTGCCAGTAGTCCCCCGCTGGGGACTGGTGGATTGCCCCAGCATTTT. It is translated as CASSPPLGTGGLPQHF.

There are many counts of this clonotype. The chain links TRBV29-1 to TRBJ1-1; tentative D call: TRBD1 (5 bases). The CDR3 length is 15 residues. Trimming took off 3 bases at V and 2 bases at J, with 16 bases between the two ends. Germline CDR1 SQVTM, CDR2 ANQGSEA. CDR3 amino acids: CSVDATGTANTEAFF. CDR3 DNA sequence: TGCAGCGTTGATGCAACCGGGACTGCCAACACTGAAGCTTTCTTT. Complete variable domain (other parts from reference TRBV29-1 and TRBJ1-1): SAVISQKPSRDICQRGTSLTIQCQVDSQVTMMFWYRQQPGQSLTLIATANQGSEATYESGFVIDKFPISRPNLTFSTLTVSNMSPEDSSIYLCSVDATGTANTEAFFGQGTRLTVV.

This clonotype was recorded at least ten times. This chain links TRBV2 with TRBJ2-2; 7 bases line up with TRBD1. Germline V CDR1 and CDR2: SNHLY, FYNNEI. Trimming took 8 bases from V and 1 from J; bases not matched to a gene: 1. The CDR3 has 13 residues. The CDR3 here is CASRQGNTGELFF. DNA of the CDR3: TGTGCCAGCCGACAGGGGAACACCGGGGAGCTGTTTTTT.

This clonotype came up many times. V usage is TRBV7-2 and J usage is TRBJ1-5; D not resolved. V lost 1 base and J lost 7, with 14 bases in between. Germline CDR1 is SGHTA and CDR2 is FQGNSA. The CDR3 runs 15 residues. The CDR3 DNA is TGTGCCAGCAGCTTAGAACGGGGAGCGGGACAGCCCCAGCATTTT. It yields the protein CASSLERGAGQPQHF.

The sample holds many counts of this clonotype. The chain recombines TRBV20-1 with TRBJ2-1; 9 nucleotides line up with TRBD2. Trimming removed 6 bases from V and 8 bases from J; junction bases left unmatched: 11. The CDR3 totals 14 residues. Germline V gene sequence: CDR1 DFQATT, CDR2 SNEGSKA (reference sequence). Here the CDR3 reads CSASVIAGVYEQFF. CDR3 DNA sequence: TGCAGTGCCAGTGTTATAGCGGGGGTGTATGAGCAGTTCTTC.

The chain has TRBV27 and TRBJ2-3; tentatively, D is TRBD1 (5 bases). Trimming took 5 bases from V and 0 from J, leaving 15 bases between them. The CDR3 has 16 amino acids. The V gene's germline CDR1 is MNHEY and CDR2 SMNVEV (reference sequence). The CDR3 bases are TGTGCCAGCAGTCCCAGTCCAGGGCTCAGCACAGATACGCAGTATTTT. It translates to CASSPSPGLSTDTQYF.

This clonotype has a count of ten or more. This sequence joins TRBV12-3 or TRBV12-4 and TRBJ2-3, with 10 bases lining up with TRBD1. The CDR3 covers 15 residues. After removal of 8 bases from V and 6 bases from J, the junction contained 11 bases not matched to a gene. CDR3 sequence (DNA): TGTGCCAGCCGAAAGACAGGGGGCGTTCGGGATACGCAGTATTTT. Encoded protein: CASRKTGGVRDTQYF.

The rearrangement links TRBV3-1 to TRBJ2-7, with D perhaps TRBD1 or TRBD2 (5 bases each). Germline CDR1 and CDR2: LGHDT and YNNKEL (reference sequence). Trimming left V 3 bases short and J 2 bases short, with 8 bases between. CDR3 length: 13 amino acids. The CDR3 DNA reads TGTGCCAGCAGCCAGGGGGTCACCTACGAGCAGTACTTC. The encoded protein is CASSQGVTYEQYF.

This clonotype occurred a few times. V is TRBV9 and J is TRBJ2-1, with 10 bases lining up with TRBD2. Trimming removed 2 bases from V and 8 bases from J; junction bases left unmatched: 10. Germline CDR1 SGDLS, CDR2 YYNGEE. This CDR3 spans 16 amino acids. CDR3 bases: TGTGCCAGCAGCGTTACTAGCGGGGCCGGTAGCCATGAGCAGTTCTTC. It is translated as CASSVTSGAGSHEQFF.

This clonotype was seen ten or more times. The V call is TRBV20-1, the J call TRBJ1-1; D gene ambiguous. The CDR3 sequence is 16 residues long. Germline values: CDR1 DFQATT, CDR2 SNEGSKA (reference sequence). Trimming removed 2 bases from V and 3 bases from J, with 19 bases in between. DNA of the CDR3: TGCAGTGCTAGATCATTCGGGCAAATTCGGGACACTGAAGCTTTCTTT. Protein: CSARSFGQIRDTEAFF.

This clonotype was counted at least ten times. This chain links TRBV7-2 with TRBJ1-5, with D tentatively TRBD1 (5 bases). Trimming stripped 5 bases from V and 4 bases from J, with 9 bases between. CDR3 length equals 13 residues. CDR1 and CDR2 (germline): SGHTA, FQGNSA. In DNA, the CDR3 is TGTGCCAGCAGCATAGACAGAAATCAGCCCCAGCATTTT. Translated: CASSIDRNQPQHF.

This clonotype was seen many times. The chain couples TRBV19 to TRBJ2-7, with D tentatively TRBD1 (6 bases). The germline gives CDR1 LNHDA, CDR2 SQIVND (reference sequence). The V gene lost 5 bases and the J gene lost 4 bases, with 15 bases spanning the gap. The CDR3 is made up of 14 amino acids. CDR3 protein: CASSSQQGPYEQYF. CDR3 DNA: TGTGCCAGTAGTTCCCAACAGGGCCCGTACGAGCAGTACTTC.

This clonotype was observed at least ten times. The J gene is TRBJ2-7, the V gene TRBV12-3 or TRBV12-4, with TRBD2 matching 13 bases. V shed 5 bases, J shed 5 bases, and the junction held 6 bases outside the gene matches. The CDR3 covers 15 residues. The CDR3 spells CASSPRLAGGNEQYF. CDR3 coding DNA: TGTGCCAGCAGTCCGAGACTAGCGGGGGGCAACGAGCAGTACTTC.

This clonotype was seen repeatedly, ten times or more. The chain uses TRBV11-3 and TRBJ2-1, with D perhaps given as TRBD1 or TRBD2 (5 bases each). The CDR3 covers 12 residues. Germline CDR1 reads SGHNT; CDR2 reads YENEEA. Trimming took off 3 bases at V and 11 bases at J, with 11 bases between the two ends. CDR3: CASSFQGAKQFF. The CDR3 DNA reads TGTGCCAGCAGCTTTCAGGGAGCAAAGCAGTTCTTC.

This clonotype was seen many times. The chain links TRBV29-1 to TRBJ1-1; 10 positions match TRBD1. Germline-derived CDR1 and CDR2 are SQVTM and ANQGSEA. This CDR3 contains 13 residues. V gave up 6 bases and J gave up 4 bases; unmatched junction bases: 5. CDR3 sequence reads: CSVADRGPTEAFF. The DNA of the CDR3 is TGCAGCGTCGCCGACAGGGGGCCCACTGAAGCTTTCTTT.

This clonotype appeared many times. The chain links TRBV20-1 to TRBJ2-3; 9 nucleotides agree with TRBD2. The CDR3 is 14 amino acids. Germline CDR1 DFQATT, CDR2 SNEGSKA (reference sequence). V lost 4 bases to trimming and J lost 0 bases; unmatched junction nucleotides: 2. CDR3 bases: TGCAGTGCTATTCTAGCGGGGAGCACAGATACGCAGTATTTT. Translating gives CSAILAGSTDTQYF.

This clonotype was counted only a few times. The chain links TRBV27 to TRBJ2-7, with D possibly being TRBD1 or TRBD2 (6 bases each). V lost 6 bases and J 2 bases, leaving 8 bases between the germline ends. Germline CDR1 MNHEY, CDR2 SMNVEV (reference sequence). The length of the CDR3 is 12 residues. The CDR3 sequence is CASRGGPYEQYF. The CDR3 DNA is TGTGCCAGCAGAGGGGGGCCCTACGAGCAGTACTTC.

This clonotype has a handful of counts. V gene TRBV7-2 combines with J gene TRBJ2-2; 8 positions agree with TRBD1. Germline trimming cut 3 bases from V and 1 base from J; bases unmatched to any gene: 4. Per the germline V gene, CDR1 is SGHTA and CDR2 is FQGNSA. CDR3 size: 16 residues. CDR3 coding DNA: TGTGCCAGCAGCTTGTTCGGACAGGGGAACACCGGGGAGCTGTTTTTT. Protein product: CASSLFGQGNTGELFF.